This note documents a single T cell receptor (beta chain) sequence. Its antigen is currently unknown. This specimen belongs to a study of shared clonotypes between healthy human individuals. Whole-study context: Donor composition was a couple of women and a few men, aged 18 to 49. Three plates were used per donor for CD4 naive, three for CD4 memory, two for CD8 naive and one for CD8 memory.

Study-level findings and limits: Non-shared clonotypes were found to have lower generation probabilities than the clonotypes that were shared by all four of the sorted-subset donors.

Assay used: immunoSEQ multiplex PCR; TCRdb lists only in-frame clones, some missing. Here the sample spans 950,000 to 1,300,000 clones, around four fifths being singletons. The CDR3 spans 15 residues. V gave up 5 bases and J gave up 3 bases, with 16 bases separating them. Per germline, CDR1 SGHAT and CDR2 FQNNGV. This sequence originates from a man aged 18 to 35 in good health. The J gene is TRBJ2-5, the V gene TRBV11-2; the D gene is possibly TRBD2 (5 bases). Material for sequencing was memory CD4+ T cells sorted from blood. Subset meaning: CD45RA-negative fraction. The DNA for the CDR3 is TGTGCCAGCAGCCTAAGCGAGAGGGCAGAAGAGACCCAGTACTTC. Translated, it gives CASSLSERAEETQYF. The variable domain in full, with the rest retrieved from reference TRBV11-2 and TRBJ2-5, is EAGVAQSPRYKIIEKRQSVAFWCNPISGHATLYWYQQILGQGPKLLIQFQNNGVVDDSQLPKDRFSAERLKGVDSTLKIQPAKLEDSAVYLCASSLSERAEETQYFGPGTRLLVL.